This T cell receptor beta chain was retrieved from a study of control samples from healthy donors and cancer patients. CDR1 and CDR2 (germline): SSHAT, FNYEAQ (reference sequence). This CDR3 contains 16 residues. V lost 5 bases to trimming and J lost 2 bases; unmatched junction nucleotides: 8. Profiled with immunoSEQ multiplex PCR; TCRdb holds only in-frame clones, not every one. The sample lists about 16,000 clones, roughly 89% seen once, with 25% to 35% in the top ten. The source of this sequence is a man aged 60-69 years with head and neck cancer. J is TRBJ2-2 and V is TRBV7-7, with TRBD2 matching over 7 bases. Sample: PBMCs. The CDR3 region has the DNA TGTGCCAGCAGCGATGGGGGGGGAGCCAACACCGGGGAGCTGTTTTTT. This codes for CASSDGGGANTGELFF.